This record covers a single TCR beta chain. This entry is derived from a study of cytomegalovirus exposure and HLA in healthy donors. The PCR used 60 Vbeta and 13 Jbeta primers. Sequencing used immunoSEQ multiplex PCR; TCRdb keeps in-frame clones, though not all of them. The sample shows 150,000 to 200,000 clones, 81% of them seen only once. The CDR3 consists of 14 residues. The ends were cut back, 4 bases at V and 5 bases at J, with 11 bases in the middle. Germline V gene lookup returns CDR1 ENHRY and CDR2 SYGVKD. This chain links TRBV10-3 with TRBJ2-2, with TRBD2 as a possible D gene (6 bases). This TCR was sampled from a man aged 35 to 55 in good health and CMV-seropositive. The specimen was PBMCs. The CDR3 loop reads CAISGEALTGELFF. The CDR3 nucleotides read TGTGCCATCAGTGGGGAGGCTTTAACCGGGGAGCTGTTTTTT.